The text below deals with one T cell receptor beta chain. The antigen remains undetermined. PCR was performed using 60 Vbeta and 13 Jbeta primers. The assay was immunoSEQ multiplex PCR, and TCRdb's table has in-frame clones only and misses some. The top ten hold more than 2% of the sample, which has 250,000 to 350,000 clones, about 90% seen once. The CDR3 has 16 residues. The data stem from a study of cytomegalovirus exposure and HLA in healthy donors. General study points: It was only CMV serostatus that was available as immune exposure information. A later analysis linked a missense variant in DCLRE1C to the trimming of TCR beta V and J genes. TCR beta V segments were, for the most part, productive about 87% or about 30% of the time in an earlier analysis.

The sequenced sample consisted of PBMCs. The genes are TRBV21-1 and TRBJ2-3; the tabulated D call, TRBD2, remains unverified against the DNA. TRBV21-1 has pseudogene status. This receptor was obtained from a young woman in good health and CMV-seronegative. The chain's CDR3 is CASSKRASGGTDTQYF. The CDR3 coding sequence is TGTGCCAGCAGCAAACGGGCTAGCGGGGGCACAGATACGCAGTATTTT.